The 19 T cell receptor beta chains below all came from one sample that was sequenced in a study of shared clonotypes between healthy human individuals. Profiled with immunoSEQ multiplex PCR; TCRdb holds only in-frame clones, not every one. This table has millions of clones, about 92% appearing once. Sequenced material: naive CD4+ T cells from PBMCs. Subset: CD45RA+ positively selected. The receptors shown here come from a man in his late teens or twenties in good health. Some clones in this sample may be carry-over from other donors' samples.

V is TRBV29-1 and J is TRBJ2-1; TRBD2 agrees at 14 bases. This CDR3 spans 18 amino acids. Germline lookup yields CDR1 SQVTM and CDR2 ANQGSEA. V gave up 6 bases and J gave up 1 base; unmatched junction bases: 11. The CDR3 DNA reads as TGCAGCGTAAAAACTCGACTAGCGGGAGGGGGGTCCTACAATGAGCAGTTCTTC. It codes for CSVKTRLAGGGSYNEQFF.

Of note for this clone: Other nucleotide sequences in the sample specify the same CDR3. The rearrangement uses TRBV7-2 and TRBJ2-6, with 7 bases identical to TRBD2. Unmatched junction bases numbered 5, after V lost 5 bases and J lost 4 bases. The CDR3 runs to 15 residues. Germline V gene sequence: CDR1 SGHTA, CDR2 FQGNSA. CDR3 sequence reads: CASSPGGSGANVLTF. The CDR3 DNA reads as TGTGCCAGCAGCCCGGGGGGTTCCGGGGCCAACGTCCTGACTTTC.

The V gene is TRBV7-2, the J gene TRBJ2-7; 10 positions match TRBD2. This CDR3 comprises 14 residues. The V gene end was trimmed by 1 base and the J gene end by 5 bases; junction bases not matched to a gene: 2. The germline gives CDR1 SGHTA, CDR2 FQGNSA. This CDR3 reads CASSLVLAGDEQYF. Here the CDR3 DNA reads TGTGCCAGCAGCTTAGTCCTAGCGGGAGACGAGCAGTACTTC.

The chain combines TRBV5-1 with TRBJ2-5, with 7 nucleotides matching TRBD2. The CDR3 is 13 residues long. CDR1 and CDR2 (germline): SGHRS, YFSETQ. The ends lost 7 bases at V and 0 bases at J; junction bases unmatched: 3. CDR3 region: CASQRGYQETQYF. CDR3 in DNA: TGCGCCAGCCAGCGGGGCTACCAAGAGACCCAGTACTTC.

The chain has TRBV11-2 and TRBJ2-7; 9 positions agree with TRBD1. V gave up 0 bases and J gave up 4 bases; unmatched junction bases: 13. The CDR3 consists of 18 residues. The germline V gene encodes CDR1 SGHAT and CDR2 FQNNGV. CDR3 protein: CASSLDGTTGTGLYEQYF. CDR3 nucleotides: TGTGCCAGCAGCTTAGATGGTACGACGGGGACAGGGTTGTACGAGCAGTACTTC.

This rearrangement joins TRBV15 to TRBJ2-2, with 10 bases that match TRBD1. Unmatched junction bases numbered 9, after V lost 4 bases and J lost 7 bases. In germline, CDR1 is LNHNV, CDR2 YYDKDF (reference sequence). The CDR3 is 16 amino acids. The CDR3, as DNA: TGTGCCACCAGCACCCGACAGGGGGCTAGAAGCGGGGAGCTGTTTTTT. It encodes CATSTRQGARSGELFF.

On this clone itself: This sample also contains other DNA sequences that code for the same CDR3. The rearrangement uses TRBV10-3 and TRBJ2-7; no reliable D call. Germline-derived CDR1 and CDR2 are ENHRY and SYGVKD. Between the trimmed V and J ends, which lost 4 bases and 0 bases, there was a span of 4 bases. CDR3 length: 12 residues. CDR3 amino acids: CAISGTSYEQYF. The CDR3 DNA reads as TGTGCCATCAGTGGGACCTCCTACGAGCAGTACTTC.

V gene TRBV7-9 combines with J gene TRBJ2-2, with D uncertain. CDR3 length: 15 amino acids. Trimming took off 1 base at V and 2 bases at J, with 8 bases between the two ends. Germline loops: CDR1 SEHNR, CDR2 FQNEAQ (reference sequence). CDR3 amino acids: CASSLDTDNTGELFF. In nucleotides, the CDR3 is TGTGCCAGCAGCTTAGACACAGATAACACCGGGGAGCTGTTTTTT.

V and J are TRBV27 and TRBJ1-2; D perhaps matches TRBD1 (6 bases). This CDR3 comprises 14 residues. V lost 3 bases to trimming and J lost 8 bases, with 16 bases between them. CDR1 is MNHEY and CDR2 is SMNVEV in the germline V gene (reference sequence). The CDR3 loop reads CASSFRGVSGGYTF. In DNA, the CDR3 is TGTGCCAGCAGTTTTAGGGGGGTCTCGGGCGGCTACACCTTC.

The genes are TRBV29-1 and TRBJ2-3; D may be TRBD2 (6 bases). Germline CDR1 SQVTM, CDR2 ANQGSEA. CDR3 length equals 15 residues. With 4 bases removed from V and 2 bases from J, the gap between germline ends came to 16 bases. DNA of the CDR3: TGCAGCGTTGCTTTGGGACTCCCACACACAGATACGCAGTATTTT. Encoded protein: CSVALGLPHTDTQYF.

The chain links TRBV7-2 to TRBJ1-2; the D is unclear. This CDR3 region has 12 residues. From germline, CDR1 is SGHTA and CDR2 FQGNSA. V was cut by 1 base and J by 7 bases, with 7 bases left in between. CDR3 in amino acids: CASSLGTGGYTF. CDR3 nucleotides: TGTGCCAGCAGCTTAGGGACGGGTGGCTACACCTTC.

The V call is TRBV29-1, the J call TRBJ1-1; 9 bases fit TRBD1. The CDR3 spans 14 residues. Germline CDR1 SQVTM, CDR2 ANQGSEA. With 6 bases clipped from V and 3 bases from J, the junction kept 8 bases outside the gene matches. CDR3 DNA sequence: TGCAGCGTACAATCCGGGACAGGGTACACTGAAGCTTTCTTT. This gives the protein CSVQSGTGYTEAFF.

This sequence joins TRBV27 and TRBJ1-3, with D possibly matching TRBD1 (5 bases). V gave up 6 bases and J gave up 2 bases, with 14 bases separating them. Germline CDR1 reads MNHEY; CDR2 reads SMNVEV (reference sequence). CDR3 length equals 15 residues. The CDR3 here is CASSPTGGPGNTIYF. DNA of the CDR3: TGTGCCAGCAGCCCGACCGGGGGTCCTGGAAACACCATATATTTT.

To note about this clone: Other DNA sequences in the sample encode the same CDR3. The V and J genes are TRBV28 and TRBJ2-7; weak D call: TRBD2 (6 bases). V was cut by 2 bases and J by 2 bases, with 7 bases left in between. CDR1 is MDHEN, CDR2 SYDVKM, per germline. This CDR3 region has 13 residues. CDR3 protein: CASSLTGAYEQYF. CDR3 in DNA: TGTGCCAGCAGTTTAACGGGGGCCTACGAGCAGTACTTC.

The rearrangement uses TRBV5-1 and TRBJ2-3; maybe TRBD2 (6 bases). The germline V and J ends were trimmed by 4 bases and 2 bases, with 17 bases remaining between them. Germline-derived CDR1 and CDR2 are SGHRS and YFSETQ. The CDR3 is made up of 16 amino acids. The CDR3 here is CASSPRTGSYTDTQYF. The CDR3 bases are TGCGCCAGCAGCCCCCGAACCGGGAGCTACACAGATACGCAGTATTTT.

This sequence joins TRBV5-4 and TRBJ1-1, with 9 positions matching TRBD1. Germline V gene lookup returns CDR1 SGHNT and CDR2 YYREEE (reference sequence). J lost 5 bases, V lost 5 bases, and 7 bases had no gene match. The CDR3 spans 14 residues. The CDR3 DNA follows: TGTGCCAGCAGTGCGGGACAGGGAGAAACTGAAGCTTTCTTT. As protein: CASSAGQGETEAFF.

This rearrangement joins TRBV19 to TRBJ1-2, with 7 bases aligning to TRBD1. This CDR3 is 16 amino acids long. Germline V lookup: CDR1 LNHDA, CDR2 SQIVND (reference sequence). Trimming cost V 5 bases and J 5 bases; bases outside gene matches: 14. CDR3 coding DNA: TGTGCCAGTAGTTTAACGCTGCCGACAGGGAAATATGGCTACACCTTC. Encoded protein: CASSLTLPTGKYGYTF. Full variable domain (missing parts from reference TRBV19 and TRBJ1-2): DGGITQSPKYLFRKEGQNVTLSCEQNLNHDAMYWYRQDPGQGLRLIYYSQIVNDFQKGDIAEGYSVSREKKESFPLTVTSAQKNPTAFYLCASSLTLPTGKYGYTFGSGTRLTVV.

This clone was found once. The chain joins TRBV5-1 to TRBJ2-5; 7 nucleotides align to TRBD1. Germline V gives CDR1 SGHRS, CDR2 YFSETQ. V gave up 0 bases and J gave up 3 bases; unmatched junction bases: 8. The CDR3 length is 16 residues. The CDR3 loop is CASSLAVSTGEETQYF. Here the CDR3 DNA reads TGCGCCAGCAGCTTGGCCGTATCCACAGGGGAAGAGACCCAGTACTTC.

The J gene is TRBJ1-4, the V gene TRBV4-3, with unresolved D. The CDR3 is 17 residues long. With 0 bases removed from V and 5 bases from J, the gap between germline ends came to 16 bases. Germline lookup yields CDR1 LGHNA and CDR2 YSLEER. This CDR3 is CASSQDSRGSGNEKLFF. The CDR3 region has the DNA TGCGCCAGCAGCCAAGACTCACGGGGAAGCGGGAATGAAAAACTGTTTTTT.